A selection of T cell receptor beta chains follows, all from one sample in a study of chemoradiotherapy in HPV16-positive cancers. The method was immunoSEQ multiplex PCR; TCRdb's version includes in-frame clones alone and lacks a portion of them. Of 110 to 150 clones in the sample, nearly 85% were seen once. This material consisted of tumor tissue, taken from a patient who underwent chemoradiotherapy. Every receptor here comes from a human donor with HPV-associated anogenital cancer. The CDR3 runs from the conserved cysteine through the conserved F or W. D genes are given only for firm matches. Size is stated for part of the rows, as once, few or many counts, or as a class when the clone is expanded.

D	length	V	size	J	DNA	CDR3
-	16	TRBV11-2	-	TRBJ2-3	TGTGCCAGCAGCTTAGGTGGTAACACTGCGACAGATACGCAGTATTTT	CASSLGGNTATDTQYF
-	14	TRBV6-1	-	TRBJ2-7	TGTGCCAGCAAAACCGACAGAGTCTCCTACGAGCAGTACTTC	CASKTDRVSYEQYF
-	11	TRBV5-8	-	TRBJ2-2	TGTGCCAGCACTTCTTACGGGGAGCTGTTTTTT	CASTSYGELFF
-	15	TRBV12-5	-	TRBJ2-5	TGTGCTAGTGCCCCCTTCGGACCGACCCAAGAGACCCAGTACTTC	CASAPFGPTQETQYF
-	15	TRBV5-4	-	TRBJ2-1	TGTGCCAGCAGCTTGTACGGGTTGCAATACAATGAGCAGTTCTTC	CASSLYGLQYNEQFF
-	14	TRBV6-1	-	TRBJ2-7	TGTGCCAGCAAAACCGACAGAGTCTCCTACGAGCAGTACTTC	CASKTDRVSYEQYF
-	16	TRBV18	-	TRBJ2-5	TGTGCCAGCTCACAATCTATAGGATCGGTCCAAGAGACCCAGTACTTC	CASSQSIGSVQETQYF
-	13	TRBV30	-	TRBJ1-1	TGTGCCTGGAGTGTAGCTCTCAACACTGAAGCTTTCTTT	CAWSVALNTEAFF
-	12	TRBV7-2	-	TRBJ2-7	TGTGCCAGCAGCTTAACGGGCGTCGAGCAGTACTTC	CASSLTGVEQYF
TRBD2	15	TRBV6-1	-	TRBJ2-3	TGTGCCAGCAGTGAAGCGCGGGGGGGGACAGATACGCAGTATTTT	CASSEARGGTDTQYF
-	14	TRBV28	once	TRBJ1-3	TGTGCCAGCAGCACCCCGACAACTGGAAACACCATATATTTT	CASSTPTTGNTIYF
TRBD1	15	TRBV19	-	TRBJ2-1	TGTGCCAGTAGTACCGGGACAGGGACCTACAATGAGCAGTTCTTC	CASSTGTGTYNEQFF
-	14	TRBV7-2	-	TRBJ2-3	TGTGCCAGCAGCTTGGGACCTTTGACAGATACGCAGTATTTT	CASSLGPLTDTQYF
-	13	TRBV6-5	-	TRBJ2-3	TGTGCCAGCAGTAGAAGGAGCACAGATACGCAGTATTTT	CASSRRSTDTQYF
-	13	TRBV6-1	-	TRBJ1-3	TGTGCCAGCAGTGCCTCCCAGGGAAACACCATATATTTT	CASSASQGNTIYF
TRBD2	16	TRBV4-2	-	TRBJ2-5	TGTGCCAGCAGCCACCGACTAGCGGGGTCGGGGGAGACCCAGTACTTC	CASSHRLAGSGETQYF
-	14	TRBV5-1	-	TRBJ2-3	TGCGCCAGCAGCGAGGGTCCAAGCACAGATACGCAGTATTTT	CASSEGPSTDTQYF
-	16	TRBV27	-	TRBJ2-7	TGTGCCAGCAGTTATAGTTGGACCGGCCTCCCCTACGAGCAGTACTTC	CASSYSWTGLPYEQYF
-	14	TRBV7-2	once	TRBJ2-1	TGTGCCAGCAGCGAGTTTGGTCGGGCTGGTGAGCAGTTCTTC	CASSEFGRAGEQFF
TRBD1	17	TRBV7-2	-	TRBJ1-4	TGTGCCAGCAGCTTAGAAGGCAGGGGGGCAACTAATGAAAAACTGTTTTTT	CASSLEGRGATNEKLFF
-	20	TRBV8-2	-	TRBJ1-2	TGTGGCAGTGGATCGACGAGAGCAGCGCGACTGACCAGCCAGACCTCTGGCTACACCTTC	CGSGSTRAARLTSQTSGYTF
-	17	TRBV9	-	TRBJ2-3	TGTGCCAGCAGCCCACTATCTGGGGGGGCCTTGTCCGGTACGCAGTATTTT	CASSPLSGGALSGTQYF
-	15	TRBV5-6	-	TRBJ1-3	TGTGCCAGCAGCTTGAGAGGAGGTTCGGGAAACACCATATATTTT	CASSLRGGSGNTIYF
-	17	TRBV25-1	-	TRBJ2-4	TGTGCCAGCAGTGAATTTGGGGGAGGGGGCGCCAAAAACATTCAGTACTTC	CASSEFGGGGAKNIQYF
-	15	TRBV30	-	TRBJ2-3	TGTGCCTGGAGTAACGACCGACGGGGCACAGATACGCAGTATTTT	CAWSNDRRGTDTQYF
-	15	TRBV27	-	TRBJ1-5	TGTGCCAGCACCCCCCCGTGGCCCCAGGGGCTCAGTGGGCATTTT	CASTPPWPQGLSGHF
TRBD2	15	TRBV10-2	-	TRBJ2-3	TGCGCCAGCAGAGTACTAGCGGGATTGACAGATACGCAGTATTTT	CASRVLAGLTDTQYF